The next 32 T cell receptor beta chains were all read from a single sample in a study of shared clonotypes between healthy human individuals. Produced via immunoSEQ multiplex PCR; TCRdb's table is partial and in-frame only. The sample lists about 2.4 million clones, approximately 90% seen once, with 0.11% to 0.15% in the top ten. Sequenced: naive CD4+ T cells sorted from blood. Subset of the sample: CD45RA+ positively selected. These receptor sequences come from a man between 18 and 35 years old in good health.

The chain recombines TRBV5-1 with TRBJ1-1; possibly TRBD1 for D (6 bases). The CDR3 spans 15 residues. Germline V lookup: CDR1 SGHRS, CDR2 YFSETQ. V lost 0 bases and J 2 bases, leaving 11 bases between the germline ends. In DNA, the CDR3 is TGCGCCAGCAGCTTGGCGGGCAGGGGAAACACTGAAGCTTTCTTT. Residues: CASSLAGRGNTEAFF.

V usage is TRBV25-1 and J usage is TRBJ2-2; the D is unclear. Deletions cut 4 bases from V and 4 bases from J, with 7 bases between. The germline V gene has CDR1 MGHDK and CDR2 SYGVNS. The CDR3 sequence is 13 residues long. CDR3 sequence reads: CASSGRTTGELFF. The CDR3 DNA follows: TGTGCCAGCAGTGGCCGGACCACCGGGGAGCTGTTTTTT.

The rearrangement links TRBV5-1 to TRBJ2-2; no clear D. V lost 0 bases, J lost 5 bases, and 11 bases lay in between. Germline values: CDR1 SGHRS, CDR2 YFSETQ. This CDR3 spans 15 amino acids. DNA of the CDR3: TGCGCCAGCAGCTTGGTATCTCGGAAGACCGGGGAGCTGTTTTTT. Its protein product is CASSLVSRKTGELFF.

A word on this clone: A much bigger clone sits one base away, suggesting this may be a read error. The chain has TRBV7-8 and TRBJ1-1, with D possibly TRBD1 on 6 matching bases. Germline V gene lookup returns CDR1 SGHVS and CDR2 FQNEAQ. The CDR3 has 14 residues. Trimming took 4 bases from V and 0 from J, leaving 9 bases between them. CDR3 sequence (DNA): TGTGCCAGCAGCTCGACAGGTATGAACACTGAAGCTTTCTTT. This gives the protein CASSSTGMNTEAFF.

V is TRBV7-2 and J is TRBJ2-7, with D tentatively TRBD1 (6 bases). The CDR3 spans 14 residues. Trimming removed 5 bases at V and 0 bases at J, with 11 bases between. Germline loops: CDR1 SGHTA, CDR2 FQGNSA. The CDR3 loop reads CASSRQANSYEQYF. CDR3 DNA: TGTGCCAGCAGCAGACAGGCAAACTCCTACGAGCAGTACTTC.

With respect to this clone: The sample has other DNA sequences that encode this CDR3 too. This chain connects TRBV5-1 to TRBJ2-7; TRBD1 aligns across 9 bases. The CDR3 sequence is 14 residues long. The germline gives CDR1 SGHRS, CDR2 YFSETQ. With 3 bases clipped from V and 4 bases from J, the junction kept 5 bases outside the gene matches. This chain's CDR3 is CASSSGQGSYEQYF. CDR3 DNA: TGCGCCAGCAGCTCGGGACAGGGCTCATACGAGCAGTACTTC. The whole variable domain, remainder taken from reference TRBV5-1 and TRBJ2-7, is KAGVTQTPRYLIKTRGQQVTLSCSPISGHRSVSWYQQTPGQGLQFLFEYFSETQRNKGNFPGRFSGRQFSNSRSEMNVSTLELGDSALYLCASSSGQGSYEQYFGPGTRLTVT.

The chain employs TRBV4-1 and TRBJ1-4; the match to TRBD1 covers 9 bases. The germline gives CDR1 MGHRA, CDR2 YSYEKL. The junction had 9 bases not matched to a gene; V was cut back by 3 bases and J by 7 bases. CDR3 length: 16 amino acids. CDR3 DNA: TGCGCCAGCAGCCAGCCCGACAGGGGGAAGGGTGAAAAACTGTTTTTT. Translating gives CASSQPDRGKGEKLFF.

A remark on this clone: The same CDR3 arises from other DNA sequences in this sample as well. The rearrangement uses TRBV5-6 and TRBJ2-3; TRBD2 aligns across 15 bases. The V gene's germline CDR1 is SGHDT and CDR2 YYEEEE. The trim removed 1 base at V and 2 bases at J, leaving 2 bases unmatched. The CDR3 consists of 17 residues. The CDR3 loop reads CASSLRTSGRATDTQYF. CDR3 sequence (DNA): TGTGCCAGCAGCTTGAGGACTAGCGGGAGGGCCACAGATACGCAGTATTTT.

The chain recombines TRBV18 with TRBJ2-7; TRBD1 matches at 9 bases. Trimming cost V 1 base and J 2 bases; bases outside gene matches: 9. Germline assignment: CDR1 KGHSH and CDR2 LQKENI. CDR3 length equals 17 residues. The CDR3 coding sequence is TGTGCCAGCTCACCACAGTCATTGGACAGGGGCCCCTACGAGCAGTACTTC. It codes for CASSPQSLDRGPYEQYF. Filled out from reference TRBV18 and TRBJ2-7, the complete variable domain reads NAGVMQNPRHLVRRRGQEARLRCSPMKGHSHVYWYRQLPEEGLKFMVYLQKENIIDESGMPKERFSAEFPKEGPSILRIQQVVRGDSAAYFCASSPQSLDRGPYEQYFGPGTRLTVT.

The chain employs TRBV30 and TRBJ1-2; perhaps TRBD1 as D (6 bases). The CDR3 is made up of 15 amino acids. The germline V and J ends were trimmed by 4 bases and 8 bases, with 23 bases remaining between them. From germline, CDR1 is GTSNPN and CDR2 SVGIG (reference sequence). The CDR3, as DNA: TGTGCCTGGACTCCCTCACAGGGAGTCCGTCGAGGCTACACCTTC. Amino acids: CAWTPSQGVRRGYTF. Combining the CDR3 with reference TRBV30 and TRBJ1-2 gives the whole variable domain SQTIHQWPATLVQPVGSPLSLECTVEGTSNPNLYWYRQAAGRGLQLLFYSVGIGQISSEVPQNLSASRPQDRQFILSSKKLLLSDSGFYLCAWTPSQGVRRGYTFGSGTRLTVV.

The chain has TRBV6-6 and TRBJ1-2; D not certain. Germline-derived CDR1 and CDR2 are MNHNY and SVGAGI (reference sequence). V dropped 6 bases and J dropped 1 base, with 9 bases sitting between them. The CDR3 is 13 residues long. Here the CDR3 DNA reads TGTGCCAGCAGGGAAGTCGGTAACTATGGCTACACCTTC. Residues: CASREVGNYGYTF.

This chain joins TRBV19 and TRBJ2-1; D remains unclear. Germline CDR1 and CDR2: LNHDA and SQIVND (reference sequence). The V end was cut by 7 bases, the J end by 13 bases, with 17 bases between. The CDR3 covers 12 residues. For the CDR3, the DNA is TGTGCCAGTACCCGACCTGGAGCTCCTCAGTTCTTC. Its protein product is CASTRPGAPQFF.

The chain uses TRBV6-5 and TRBJ2-7; tentative D call: TRBD1 (5 bases). Trimming took off 7 bases at V and 7 bases at J, with 11 bases between the two ends. Germline V gene lookup returns CDR1 MNHEY and CDR2 SVGAGI. The CDR3 extends over 11 amino acids. CDR3 region: CASTHRFEQYF. The CDR3 DNA reads TGTGCCAGCACCCACAGGTTTGAGCAGTACTTC.

V usage is TRBV28 and J usage is TRBJ2-1; 10 bases agree with TRBD2. The CDR3 sequence is 15 residues long. Trimming cost V 7 bases and J 3 bases; bases outside gene matches: 6. Germline CDR1 reads MDHEN; CDR2 reads SYDVKM. The CDR3 loop reads CASKKLAGNYNEQFF. The CDR3 coding sequence is TGTGCCAGCAAGAAACTAGCGGGGAACTACAATGAGCAGTTCTTC.

The table lists this clone with a count of one. The sample contains more than one DNA sequence encoding this CDR3. The V call is TRBV6-6, the J call TRBJ1-1; D possibly corresponds to TRBD1 (5 bases). V lost 4 bases and J lost 2, with 11 bases in between. Germline CDR1 and CDR2: MNHNY and SVGAGI (reference sequence). The CDR3 length is 14 residues. CDR3: CASSSGTGNTEAFF. DNA for the CDR3: TGTGCCAGCAGTTCCGGGACGGGAAACACTGAAGCTTTCTTT.

V and J are TRBV28 and TRBJ1-4; tentatively, D is TRBD1 (6 bases). Germline V CDR1 and CDR2: MDHEN, SYDVKM. The ends were cut back, 5 bases at V and 6 bases at J, with 13 bases in the middle. The CDR3 consists of 14 residues. The CDR3 loop reads CASSPGDIYEKLFF. Here the CDR3 DNA reads TGTGCCAGCAGTCCGGGGGACATTTATGAAAAACTGTTTTTT. The full variable domain, with the rest looked up from reference TRBV28 and TRBJ1-4, is DVKVTQSSRYLVKRTGEKVFLECVQDMDHENMFWYRQDPGLGLRLIYFSYDVKMKEKGDIPEGYSVSREKKERFSLILESASTNQTSMYLCASSPGDIYEKLFFGSGTQLSVL.

V and J are TRBV19 and TRBJ1-3; TRBD1 matches 9 bases. CDR1 is LNHDA, CDR2 SQIVND, per germline (reference sequence). With V trimmed by 6 bases and J by 4 bases, 4 bases remained unmatched. The length of the CDR3 is 14 residues. Here the CDR3 reads CASSGTGTGNTIYF. CDR3 bases: TGTGCCAGTAGCGGGACAGGGACAGGAAACACCATATATTTT.

About this clone: In the same sample, other DNA sequences code for this CDR3. The V call is TRBV6-6, the J call TRBJ1-5; D is undetermined. CDR1 and CDR2 from the germline V gene are MNHNY and SVGAGI (reference sequence). The V end lost 0 bases, the J end lost 2 bases, and 8 bases lay between the germline ends. The CDR3 is 15 residues long. The CDR3 bases are TGTGCCAGCAGTTACTCGGGGTCTGGCAATCAGCCCCAGCATTTT. As protein: CASSYSGSGNQPQHF.

This clone was counted a few times. The same CDR3 also results from other DNA sequences found in this sample. This chain uses TRBV30 with TRBJ1-5; D uncertain. The CDR3 contains 13 residues. From germline, CDR1 is GTSNPN and CDR2 SVGIG (reference sequence). V gave up 1 base and J gave up 2 bases, with 6 bases separating them. The CDR3 loop reads CAWSDRGNQPQHF. CDR3 nucleotide sequence: TGTGCCTGGAGTGACAGAGGCAATCAGCCCCAGCATTTT.

The chain uses TRBV4-2 and TRBJ2-1, with TRBD1 matching 8 bases. CDR1 LGHNA and CDR2 YNFKEQ come from the germline V gene. The V segment lost 1 base and the J segment 15 bases; nucleotides outside the gene matches: 11. The CDR3 is made up of 14 amino acids. The CDR3 here is CASSQVADRAIVFF. The CDR3 DNA reads as TGTGCCAGCAGCCAAGTAGCGGACAGGGCTATCGTGTTCTTC.

CDR3 bases: TGTGCCTGGAGTGTAGGTCAAGTCAGGGGACAGCCCCAGCATTTT. Translating gives CAWSVGQVRGQPQHF. The J gene is TRBJ1-5, the V gene TRBV30; possibly TRBD1 for D (6 bases). V was cut by 0 bases and J by 7 bases, with 16 bases left in between. Looked up from germline, CDR1 is GTSNPN and CDR2 is SVGIG (reference sequence). The CDR3 extends over 15 amino acids. Supplemented by reference TRBV30 and TRBJ1-5, the full variable domain reads SQTIHQWPATLVQPVGSPLSLECTVEGTSNPNLYWYRQAAGRGLQLLFYSVGIGQISSEVPQNLSASRPQDRQFILSSKKLLLSDSGFYLCAWSVGQVRGQPQHFGDGTRLSIL.

This clone was seen just once. The V gene is TRBV27, the J gene TRBJ1-4, with 7 bases matching TRBD1. The trim removed 2 bases at V and 5 bases at J, leaving 14 bases unmatched. The CDR3 is made up of 18 amino acids. Germline values: CDR1 MNHEY, CDR2 SMNVEV (reference sequence). The CDR3 loop is CASSLRRGSTGVNEKLFF. The CDR3 nucleotides are TGTGCCAGCAGTTTAAGGAGGGGAAGCACAGGGGTGAATGAAAAACTGTTTTTT.

The J gene is TRBJ2-5, the V gene TRBV5-4; D assignment may be TRBD1 or TRBD2 (5 bases each). CDR1 SGHNT and CDR2 YYREEE come from the germline V gene (reference sequence). The V end lost 4 bases, the J end lost 1 base, and 14 bases lay between the germline ends. This CDR3 has 15 amino acids. The CDR3 spells CASSKRGGSQETQYF. For the CDR3, the DNA is TGTGCCAGCAGCAAAAGGGGCGGGTCCCAAGAGACCCAGTACTTC.

This chain joins TRBV5-5 and TRBJ1-1; TRBD1 might be the D (5 bases). The CDR3 runs to 15 residues. Trimming removed 0 bases from V and 4 bases from J, with 13 bases in between. Germline V gene data show CDR1 as SGHKS and CDR2 as YYEKEE (reference sequence). The CDR3 is CASSLVQARGTEAFF. In DNA, the CDR3 is TGTGCCAGCAGCTTGGTTCAGGCGAGGGGCACTGAAGCTTTCTTT.

CDR3 protein: CASRPRTGLGDSNQPQHF. The CDR3, as DNA: TGTGCCAGCAGGCCTCGGACAGGGTTAGGGGATAGCAATCAGCCCCAGCATTTT. The chain is built from TRBV27 and TRBJ1-5, with 8 bases identical to TRBD1. The CDR3 sequence is 18 residues long. The germline V gene encodes CDR1 MNHEY and CDR2 SMNVEV (reference sequence). Trimming at V came to 6 bases and at J to 0 bases, leaving 13 bases not matched to a gene.

This clone was counted a single time. This chain connects TRBV5-6 to TRBJ2-3, with TRBD2 matching over 9 bases. Trimming removed 4 bases from V and 2 bases from J; junction bases left unmatched: 5. The CDR3 is 15 residues long. Germline V CDR1 and CDR2: SGHDT, YYEEEE. CDR3 nucleotides: TGTGCCAGCAGCAACAGACTAGCGGACACAGATACGCAGTATTTT. As protein: CASSNRLADTDTQYF.

This clone was recorded only once. This sample also contains other DNA sequences that code for the same CDR3. CDR3 residues: CASSPPGPNEKLFF. CDR3 DNA sequence: TGTGCCAGCTCACCCCCAGGGCCTAATGAAAAACTGTTTTTT. This chain joins TRBV18 and TRBJ1-4; D is possibly TRBD1 (5 bases). V lost 3 bases and J 3 bases, leaving 8 bases between the germline ends. CDR1 KGHSH and CDR2 LQKENI come from the germline V gene. The CDR3 has 14 residues. Full variable domain (outside the CDR3, taken from reference TRBV18 and TRBJ1-4): NAGVMQNPRHLVRRRGQEARLRCSPMKGHSHVYWYRQLPEEGLKFMVYLQKENIIDESGMPKERFSAEFPKEGPSILRIQQVVRGDSAAYFCASSPPGPNEKLFFGSGTQLSVL.

This chain connects TRBV30 to TRBJ1-5; D might be TRBD1 (5 bases). The CDR3 sequence is 12 residues long. V lost 5 bases and J 11 bases, leaving 16 bases between the germline ends. Germline CDR1 GTSNPN, CDR2 SVGIG (reference sequence). The CDR3 loop is CAWDSTGFAQHF. CDR3 nucleotide sequence: TGTGCCTGGGACAGTACGGGTTTCGCCCAGCATTTT.

The count of this clone is one. The rearrangement links TRBV7-8 to TRBJ1-3; possibly TRBD1 for D (5 bases). The CDR3 consists of 16 residues. Between the trimmed V and J ends, which lost 6 bases and 2 bases, there was a span of 17 bases. Germline V gene sequence: CDR1 SGHVS, CDR2 FQNEAQ. The DNA of the CDR3 is TGTGCCAGCAGTTGGCGTGAGGGGCGCGCTGGAAACACCATATATTTT. Amino acid sequence: CASSWREGRAGNTIYF.

This chain links TRBV7-9 with TRBJ2-3; 7 nucleotides line up with TRBD2. The germline CDR1 and CDR2 sequences are SEHNR and FQNEAQ (reference sequence). After removal of 6 bases from V and 3 bases from J, the junction contained 9 bases not matched to a gene. CDR3 length: 15 residues. CDR3 loop: CASSYGGTGTDTQYF. The CDR3 DNA follows: TGTGCCAGCAGTTACGGGGGGACGGGTACAGATACGCAGTATTTT.

This chain connects TRBV6-5 to TRBJ2-7; D unresolved. Trimming stripped 2 bases from V and 7 bases from J, with 6 bases between. The CDR3 loop spans 11 amino acids. The germline V gene has CDR1 MNHEY and CDR2 SVGAGI. CDR3 residues: CASSYTPEQYF. The CDR3 DNA follows: TGTGCCAGCAGTTACACCCCGGAGCAGTACTTC.

The chain employs TRBV30 and TRBJ1-1; D remains unclear. This CDR3 has 12 residues. Germline CDR1 is GTSNPN and CDR2 is SVGIG (reference sequence). V dropped 2 bases and J dropped 6 bases, with 10 bases sitting between them. Written as DNA, the CDR3 is TGTGCCTGGAGTTACGACAACCCTGAAGCTTTCTTT. Translated: CAWSYDNPEAFF.